The next 7 T cell receptor beta chains were all read from a single sample in a study of blood T cell repertoires in COVID-19. Here immunoSEQ multiplex PCR was the method, and the copy in TCRdb shows in-frame clones only, minus some. The sample lists roughly 240,000 clones; approximately 80% were seen once. Sequenced sample: peripheral blood. These receptors all stem from a woman of 80 years or more with acute or convalescent COVID-19.

This rearrangement joins TRBV2 to TRBJ2-3; 10 bases agree with TRBD2. The CDR3 runs to 15 residues. J lost 2 bases, V lost 6 bases, and 5 bases had no gene match. Germline CDR1 is SNHLY and CDR2 is FYNNEI. CDR3 coding DNA: TGTGCCAGCAGATTGACTAGCGGGCTCACAGATACGCAGTATTTT. Its protein product is CASRLTSGLTDTQYF.

The chain has TRBV6-5 and TRBJ1-1; TRBD1 agrees at 7 bases. V was clipped by 6 bases and J by 7 bases; unmatched bases: 8. The germline V gene encodes CDR1 MNHEY and CDR2 SVGAGI. The CDR3 runs to 13 residues. The CDR3 nucleotides read TGTGCCAGCAGCCAAGACAGGGTGGATGAAGCTTTCTTT. Amino acid sequence: CASSQDRVDEAFF.

The rearrangement links TRBV7-8 to TRBJ2-1; possibly TRBD2 for D (5 bases). Germline CDR1 reads SGHVS; CDR2 reads FQNEAQ. Trimming shortened V by 5 bases and J by 0 bases, and 14 bases separated the two germline ends. The CDR3 is 16 amino acids. CDR3 sequence reads: CASSPSEVSSYNEQFF. Written as DNA, the CDR3 is TGTGCCAGCAGCCCCTCGGAGGTTAGCTCCTACAATGAGCAGTTCTTC. Looking up the rest from reference TRBV7-8 and TRBJ2-1 gives the full variable domain: GAGVSQSPRYKVAKRGQDVALRCDPISGHVSLFWYQQALGQGPEFLTYFQNEAQLDKSGLPSDRFFAERPEGSVSTLKIQRTQQEDSAVYLCASSPSEVSSYNEQFFGPGTRLTVL.

The count of this clone is one. Other DNA sequences in this sample translate to the same CDR3. This chain uses TRBV5-4 with TRBJ1-2, with TRBD1 matching 12 bases. This CDR3 region has 15 residues. Germline CDR1 reads SGHNT; CDR2 reads YYREEE (reference sequence). The junction had 3 bases not matched to a gene; V was cut back by 2 bases and J by 4 bases. CDR3 DNA sequence: TGTGCCAGCAGCTTTCCGGGACAGGGGGCCTATGGCTACACCTTC. It codes for CASSFPGQGAYGYTF.

This sequence joins TRBV5-6 and TRBJ2-3; D may be TRBD2 (7 bases). Germline assignment: CDR1 SGHDT and CDR2 YYEEEE. Deletions cut 6 bases from V and 4 bases from J, with 21 bases between. The CDR3 is 16 residues long. CDR3 sequence (DNA): TGTGCCAGCATCTCCGAACGGGGGGCTGGGGCAGATACGCAGTATTTT. Its protein product is CASISERGAGADTQYF.

A note on this clone: One end of the junction does not line up with germline, which may come from a read error. CDR3: CASRQPGQPVIF. The CDR3 coding sequence is TGTGCCAGCAGGCAACCGGGACAACCCGTGATATTT. This chain joins TRBV2 and TRBJ2-3; D perhaps matches TRBD1 (6 bases). The CDR3 runs to 12 residues. Germline V lookup: CDR1 SNHLY, CDR2 FYNNEI.

This chain links TRBV30 with TRBJ1-2; D remains unclear. The CDR3 totals 15 residues. Trimming removed 4 bases from V and 2 bases from J, with 17 bases in between. Per the germline V gene, CDR1 is GTSNPN and CDR2 is SVGIG (reference sequence). DNA for the CDR3: TGTGCCTGGAAGTTGCTGGGCAGGCCCAACTATGGCTACACCTTC. Translation gives CAWKLLGRPNYGYTF.